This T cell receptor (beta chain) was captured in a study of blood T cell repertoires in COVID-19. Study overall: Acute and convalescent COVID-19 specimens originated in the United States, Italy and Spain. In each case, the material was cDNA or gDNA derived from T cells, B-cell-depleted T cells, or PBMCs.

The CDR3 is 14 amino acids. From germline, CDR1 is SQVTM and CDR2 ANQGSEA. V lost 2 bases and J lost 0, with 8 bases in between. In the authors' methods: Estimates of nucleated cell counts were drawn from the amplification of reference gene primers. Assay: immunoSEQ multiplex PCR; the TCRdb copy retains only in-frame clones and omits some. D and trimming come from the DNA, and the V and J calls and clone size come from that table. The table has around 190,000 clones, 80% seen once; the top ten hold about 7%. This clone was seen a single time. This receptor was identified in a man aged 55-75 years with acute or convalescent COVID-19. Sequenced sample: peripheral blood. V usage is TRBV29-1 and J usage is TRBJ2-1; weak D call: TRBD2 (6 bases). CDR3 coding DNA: TGCAGCGTTGAACCCGGGAGCTCCTACAATGAGCAGTTCTTC. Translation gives CSVEPGSSYNEQFF.